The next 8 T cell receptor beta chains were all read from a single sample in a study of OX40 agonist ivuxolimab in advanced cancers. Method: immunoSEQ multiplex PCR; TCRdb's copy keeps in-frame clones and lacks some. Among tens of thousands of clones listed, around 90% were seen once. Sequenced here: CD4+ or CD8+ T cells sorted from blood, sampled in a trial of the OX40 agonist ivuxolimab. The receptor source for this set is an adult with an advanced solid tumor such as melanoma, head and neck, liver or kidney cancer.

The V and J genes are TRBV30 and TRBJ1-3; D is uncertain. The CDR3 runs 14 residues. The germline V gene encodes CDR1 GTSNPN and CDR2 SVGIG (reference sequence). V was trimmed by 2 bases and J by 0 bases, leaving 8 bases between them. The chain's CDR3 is CAWSPLSSGNTIYF. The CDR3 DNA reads TGTGCCTGGAGTCCACTGAGCTCTGGAAACACCATATATTTT.

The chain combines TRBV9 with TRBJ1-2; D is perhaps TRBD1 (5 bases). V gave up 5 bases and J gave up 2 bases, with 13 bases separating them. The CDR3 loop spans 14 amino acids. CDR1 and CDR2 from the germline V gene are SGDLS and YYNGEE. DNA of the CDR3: TGTGCCAGCAGTGCCTCGACAGCCAACTATGGCTACACCTTC. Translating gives CASSASTANYGYTF. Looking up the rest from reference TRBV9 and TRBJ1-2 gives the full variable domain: DSGVTQTPKHLITATGQRVTLRCSPRSGDLSVYWYQQSLDQGLQFLIQYYNGEERAKGNILERFSAQQFPDLHSELNLSSLELGDSALYFCASSASTANYGYTFGSGTRLTVV.

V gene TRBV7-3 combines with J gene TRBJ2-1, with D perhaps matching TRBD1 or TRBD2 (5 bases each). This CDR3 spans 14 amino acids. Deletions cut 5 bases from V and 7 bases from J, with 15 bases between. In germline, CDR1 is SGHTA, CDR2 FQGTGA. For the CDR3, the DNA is TGTGCCAGCAGCCCCGGGACGGGCTGGAATGAGCAGTTCTTC. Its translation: CASSPGTGWNEQFF. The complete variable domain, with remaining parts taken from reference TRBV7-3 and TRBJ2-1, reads GAGVSQTPSNKVTEKGKYVELRCDPISGHTALYWYRQSLGQGPEFLIYFQGTGAADDSGLPNDRFFAVRPEGSVSTLKIQRTERGDSAVYLCASSPGTGWNEQFFGPGTRLTVL.

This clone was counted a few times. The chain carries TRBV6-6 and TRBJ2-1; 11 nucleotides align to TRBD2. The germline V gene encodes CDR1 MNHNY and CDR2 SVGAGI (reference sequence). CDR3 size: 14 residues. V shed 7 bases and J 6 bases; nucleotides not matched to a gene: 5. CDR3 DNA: TGTGCCAGCATTCGACTAGCGGGATTCAATGAGCAGTTCTTC. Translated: CASIRLAGFNEQFF.

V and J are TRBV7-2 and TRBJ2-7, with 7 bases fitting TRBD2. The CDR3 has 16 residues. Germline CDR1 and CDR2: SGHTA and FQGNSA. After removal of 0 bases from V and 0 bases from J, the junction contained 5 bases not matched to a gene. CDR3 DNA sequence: TGTGCCAGCAGCTTAGCTCAGCGGGGACTCTCCTACGAGCAGTACTTC. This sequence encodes CASSLAQRGLSYEQYF.

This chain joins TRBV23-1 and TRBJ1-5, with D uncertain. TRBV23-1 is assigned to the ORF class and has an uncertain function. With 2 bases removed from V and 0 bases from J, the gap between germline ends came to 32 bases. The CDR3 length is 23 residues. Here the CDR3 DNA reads TGCGCCAGCAGTCAACCACCCTATAAAATCTGGACGGACCGAACTTATAGCAATCAGCCCCAGCATTTT. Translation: CASSQPPYKIWTDRTYSNQPQHF.

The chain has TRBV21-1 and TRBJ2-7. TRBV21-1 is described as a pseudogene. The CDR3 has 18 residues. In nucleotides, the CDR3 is TGTGCCAGCAGCAAAGGACGGGGCGGAAGGCTGTACACCTACGAGCAGTACTTC. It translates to CASSKGRGGRLYTYEQYF.

CDR3 in amino acids: CASSVYRATEAFF. The CDR3 nucleotides are TGTGCCAGCAGTGTCTACAGGGCCACTGAAGCTTTCTTT. V and J are TRBV28 and TRBJ1-1, with TRBD1 as a possible D gene (6 bases). The germline gives CDR1 MDHEN, CDR2 SYDVKM. The CDR3 sequence is 13 residues long. The V gene lost 5 bases and the J gene lost 4 bases, with 11 bases spanning the gap.